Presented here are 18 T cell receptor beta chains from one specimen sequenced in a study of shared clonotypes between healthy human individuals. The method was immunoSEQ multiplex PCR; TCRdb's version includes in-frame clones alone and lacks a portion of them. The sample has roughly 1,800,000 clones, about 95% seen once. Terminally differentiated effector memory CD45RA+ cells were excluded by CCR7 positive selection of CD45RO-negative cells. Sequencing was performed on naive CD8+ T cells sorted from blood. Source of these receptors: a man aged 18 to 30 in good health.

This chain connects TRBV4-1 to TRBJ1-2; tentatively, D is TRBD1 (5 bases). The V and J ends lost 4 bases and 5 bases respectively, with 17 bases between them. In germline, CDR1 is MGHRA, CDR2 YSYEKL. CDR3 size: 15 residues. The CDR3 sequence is CASSLPATALYGYTF. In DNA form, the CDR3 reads TGCGCCAGCAGCCTACCAGCGACAGCTCTATATGGCTACACCTTC.

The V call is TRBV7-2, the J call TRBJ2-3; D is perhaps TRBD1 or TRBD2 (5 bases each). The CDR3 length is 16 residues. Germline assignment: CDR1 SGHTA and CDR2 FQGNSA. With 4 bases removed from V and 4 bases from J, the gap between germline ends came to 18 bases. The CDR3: CASSSAGGGVADTQYF. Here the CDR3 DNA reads TGTGCCAGCAGCTCTGCGGGTGGGGGTGTGGCAGATACGCAGTATTTT. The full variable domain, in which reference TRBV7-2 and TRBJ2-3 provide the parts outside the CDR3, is GAGVSQSPSNKVTEKGKDVELRCDPISGHTALYWYRQSLGQGLEFLIYFQGNSAPDKSGLPSDRFSAERTGGSVSTLTIQRTQQEDSAVYLCASSSAGGGVADTQYFGPGTRLTVL.

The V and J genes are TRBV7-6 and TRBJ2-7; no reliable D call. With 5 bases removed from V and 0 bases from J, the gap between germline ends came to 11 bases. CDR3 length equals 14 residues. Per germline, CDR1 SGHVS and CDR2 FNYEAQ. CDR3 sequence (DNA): TGTGCCAGCAGCCCGACGGACGGCTCCTACGAGCAGTACTTC. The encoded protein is CASSPTDGSYEQYF.

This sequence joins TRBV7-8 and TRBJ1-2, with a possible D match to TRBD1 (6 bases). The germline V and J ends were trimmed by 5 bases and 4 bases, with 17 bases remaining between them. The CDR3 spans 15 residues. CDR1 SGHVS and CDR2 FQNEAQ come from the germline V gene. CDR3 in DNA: TGTGCCAGCAGCCCTGAGGGACACCCCAGCTATGGCTACACCTTC. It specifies CASSPEGHPSYGYTF.

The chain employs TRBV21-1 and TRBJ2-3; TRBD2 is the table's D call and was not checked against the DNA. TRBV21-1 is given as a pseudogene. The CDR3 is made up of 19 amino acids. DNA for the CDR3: TGTGCCAGCAACCCTCTACTAGCGGGGGGCCAACCCCAAACAGATACGCAGTATTTT. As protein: CASNPLLAGGQPQTDTQYF.

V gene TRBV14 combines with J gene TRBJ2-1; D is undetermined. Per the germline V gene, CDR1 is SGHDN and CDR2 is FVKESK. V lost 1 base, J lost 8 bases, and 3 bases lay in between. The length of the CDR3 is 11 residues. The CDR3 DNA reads TGTGCCAGCAGCCAAGTCCATGAGCAGTTCTTC. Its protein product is CASSQVHEQFF.

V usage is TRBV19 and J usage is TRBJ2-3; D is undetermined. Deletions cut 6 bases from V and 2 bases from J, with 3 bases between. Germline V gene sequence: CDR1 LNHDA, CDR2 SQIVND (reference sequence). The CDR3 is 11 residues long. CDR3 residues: CASRFTDTQYF. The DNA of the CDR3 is TGTGCCAGTAGGTTCACAGATACGCAGTATTTT.

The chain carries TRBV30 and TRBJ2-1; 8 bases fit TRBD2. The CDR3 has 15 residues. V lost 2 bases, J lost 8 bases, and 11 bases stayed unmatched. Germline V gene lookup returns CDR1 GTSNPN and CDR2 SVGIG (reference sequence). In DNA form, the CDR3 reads TGTGCCTGGAGTACCGGGACTAGGGTTGGAGATGAGCAGTTCTTC. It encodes CAWSTGTRVGDEQFF.

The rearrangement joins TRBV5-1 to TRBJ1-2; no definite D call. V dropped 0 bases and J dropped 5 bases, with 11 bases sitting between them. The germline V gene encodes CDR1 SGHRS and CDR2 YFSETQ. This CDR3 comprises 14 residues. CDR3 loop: CASSLVTEDYGYTF. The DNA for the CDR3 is TGCGCCAGCAGCTTGGTTACAGAAGATTATGGCTACACCTTC.

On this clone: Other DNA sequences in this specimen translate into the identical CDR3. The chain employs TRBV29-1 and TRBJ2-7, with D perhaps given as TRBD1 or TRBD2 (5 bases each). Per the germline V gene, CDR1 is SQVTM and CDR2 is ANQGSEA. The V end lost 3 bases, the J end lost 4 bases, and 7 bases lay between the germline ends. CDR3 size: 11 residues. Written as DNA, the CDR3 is TGCAGCGTTGAGGGGGAATACGAGCAGTACTTC. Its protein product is CSVEGEYEQYF.

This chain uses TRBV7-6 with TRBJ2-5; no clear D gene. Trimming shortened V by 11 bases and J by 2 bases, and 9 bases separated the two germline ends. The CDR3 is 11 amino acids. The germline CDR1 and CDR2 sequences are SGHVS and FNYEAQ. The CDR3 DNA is TGTGCCTCCAGCGAGCAAGAGACCCAGTACTTC. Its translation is CASSEQETQYF.

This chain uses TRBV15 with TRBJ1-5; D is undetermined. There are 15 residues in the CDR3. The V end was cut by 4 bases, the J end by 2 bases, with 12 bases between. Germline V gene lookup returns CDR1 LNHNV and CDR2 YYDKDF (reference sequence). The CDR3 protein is CATSTGEAGNQPQHF. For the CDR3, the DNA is TGTGCCACCAGCACGGGAGAGGCGGGCAATCAGCCCCAGCATTTT.

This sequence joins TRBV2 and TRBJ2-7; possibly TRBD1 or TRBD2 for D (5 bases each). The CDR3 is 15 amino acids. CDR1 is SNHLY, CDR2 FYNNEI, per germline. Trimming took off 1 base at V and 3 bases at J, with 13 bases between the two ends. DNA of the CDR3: TGTGCCAGCAGTGAAGACGGGGAGAGGGGCTACGAGCAGTACTTC. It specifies CASSEDGERGYEQYF.

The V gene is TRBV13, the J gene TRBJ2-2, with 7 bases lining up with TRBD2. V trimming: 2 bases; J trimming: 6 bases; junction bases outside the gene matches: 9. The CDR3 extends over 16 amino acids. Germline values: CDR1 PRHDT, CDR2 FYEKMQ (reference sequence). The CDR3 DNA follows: TGTGCCAGCAGCTTACGAGCGGGACGTGGCTCCGGGGAGCTGTTTTTT. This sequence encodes CASSLRAGRGSGELFF. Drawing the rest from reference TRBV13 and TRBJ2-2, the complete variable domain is AAGVIQSPRHLIKEKRETATLKCYPIPRHDTVYWYQQGPGQDPQFLISFYEKMQSDKGSIPDRFSAQQFSDYHSELNMSSLELGDSALYFCASSLRAGRGSGELFFGEGSRLTVL.

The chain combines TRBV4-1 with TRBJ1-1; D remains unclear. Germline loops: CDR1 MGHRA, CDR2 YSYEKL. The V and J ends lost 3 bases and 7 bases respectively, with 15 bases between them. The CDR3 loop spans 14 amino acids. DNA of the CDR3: TGCGCCAGCAGCCAGAAAATTAACCTTTTTGAAGCTTTCTTT. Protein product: CASSQKINLFEAFF.

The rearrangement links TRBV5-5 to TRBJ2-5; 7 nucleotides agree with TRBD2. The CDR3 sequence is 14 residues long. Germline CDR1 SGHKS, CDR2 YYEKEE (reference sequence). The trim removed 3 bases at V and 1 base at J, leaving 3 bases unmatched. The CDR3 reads CASSWGGSQETQYF. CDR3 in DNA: TGTGCCAGCAGCTGGGGAGGGTCCCAAGAGACCCAGTACTTC. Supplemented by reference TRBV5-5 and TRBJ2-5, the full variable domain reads DAGVTQSPTHLIKTRGQQVTLRCSPISGHKSVSWYQQVLGQGPQFIFQYYEKEERGRGNFPDRFSARQFPNYSSELNVNALLLGDSALYLCASSWGGSQETQYFGPGTRLLVL.

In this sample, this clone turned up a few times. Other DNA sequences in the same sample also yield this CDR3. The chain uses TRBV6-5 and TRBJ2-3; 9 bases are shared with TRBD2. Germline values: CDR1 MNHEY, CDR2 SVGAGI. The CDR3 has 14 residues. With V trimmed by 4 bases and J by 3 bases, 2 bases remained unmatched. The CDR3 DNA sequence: TGTGCCAGCAGTTTAGCGGGAGTGACAGATACGCAGTATTTT. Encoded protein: CASSLAGVTDTQYF.

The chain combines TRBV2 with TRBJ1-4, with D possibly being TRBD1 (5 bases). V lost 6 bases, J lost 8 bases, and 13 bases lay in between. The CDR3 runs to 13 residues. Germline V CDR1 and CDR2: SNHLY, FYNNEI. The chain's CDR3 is CASSEGRREKLFF. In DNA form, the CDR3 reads TGTGCCAGCAGCGAGGGGAGGCGGGAAAAACTGTTTTTT.